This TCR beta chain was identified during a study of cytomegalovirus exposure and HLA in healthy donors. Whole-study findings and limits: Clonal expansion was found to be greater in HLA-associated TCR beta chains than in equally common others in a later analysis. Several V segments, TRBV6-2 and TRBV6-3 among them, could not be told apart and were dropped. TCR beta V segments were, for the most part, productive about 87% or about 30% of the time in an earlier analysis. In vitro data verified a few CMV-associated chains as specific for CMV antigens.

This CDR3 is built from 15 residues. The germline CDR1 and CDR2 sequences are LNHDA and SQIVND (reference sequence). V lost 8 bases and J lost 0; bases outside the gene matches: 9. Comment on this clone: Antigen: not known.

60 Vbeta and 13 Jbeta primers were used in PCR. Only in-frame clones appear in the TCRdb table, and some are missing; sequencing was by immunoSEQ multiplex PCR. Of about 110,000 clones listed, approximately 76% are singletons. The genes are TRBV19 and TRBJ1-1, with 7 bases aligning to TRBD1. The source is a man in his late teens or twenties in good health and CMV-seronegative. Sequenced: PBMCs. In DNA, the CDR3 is TGTGCCAGTCGGTACAGGGGTAGGATGAACACTGAAGCTTTCTTT. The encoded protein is CASRYRGRMNTEAFF.